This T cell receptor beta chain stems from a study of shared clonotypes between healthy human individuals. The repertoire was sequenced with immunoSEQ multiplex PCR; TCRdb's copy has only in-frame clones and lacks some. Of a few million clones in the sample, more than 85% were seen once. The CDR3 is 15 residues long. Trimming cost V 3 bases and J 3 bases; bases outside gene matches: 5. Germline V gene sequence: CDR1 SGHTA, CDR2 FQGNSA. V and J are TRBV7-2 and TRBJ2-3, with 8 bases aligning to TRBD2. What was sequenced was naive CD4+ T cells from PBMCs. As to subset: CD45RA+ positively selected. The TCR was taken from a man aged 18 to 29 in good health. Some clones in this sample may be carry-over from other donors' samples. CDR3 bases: TGTGCCAGCAGCTTCGTGAGCGGGAGTACAGATACGCAGTATTTT. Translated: CASSFVSGSTDTQYF.